This T cell receptor beta chain derives from a study of shared clonotypes between healthy human individuals. CDR1 is SEHNR and CDR2 is FQNEAQ in the germline V gene (reference sequence). CDR3 length: 14 amino acids. V was pared by 1 base and J by 1 base, with 4 bases between. Clones were read by immunoSEQ multiplex PCR, and TCRdb kept only the in-frame ones, dropping some. The table has fewer than 1 million clones, about 96% seen once; the top ten hold under 0.25%. CD45RO-negative CD8 cells positively selected for CCR7 made up the naive population, which excluded terminally differentiated effector memory CD45RA+ cells.

The chain uses TRBV7-9 and TRBJ2-2, with D unresolved. This TCR came from a man younger than 45 in good health. Input material: naive CD8+ T cells sorted from blood. CDR3 protein: CASSLEWNTGELFF. CDR3 coding DNA: TGTGCCAGCAGCTTAGAGTGGAACACCGGGGAGCTGTTTTTT.